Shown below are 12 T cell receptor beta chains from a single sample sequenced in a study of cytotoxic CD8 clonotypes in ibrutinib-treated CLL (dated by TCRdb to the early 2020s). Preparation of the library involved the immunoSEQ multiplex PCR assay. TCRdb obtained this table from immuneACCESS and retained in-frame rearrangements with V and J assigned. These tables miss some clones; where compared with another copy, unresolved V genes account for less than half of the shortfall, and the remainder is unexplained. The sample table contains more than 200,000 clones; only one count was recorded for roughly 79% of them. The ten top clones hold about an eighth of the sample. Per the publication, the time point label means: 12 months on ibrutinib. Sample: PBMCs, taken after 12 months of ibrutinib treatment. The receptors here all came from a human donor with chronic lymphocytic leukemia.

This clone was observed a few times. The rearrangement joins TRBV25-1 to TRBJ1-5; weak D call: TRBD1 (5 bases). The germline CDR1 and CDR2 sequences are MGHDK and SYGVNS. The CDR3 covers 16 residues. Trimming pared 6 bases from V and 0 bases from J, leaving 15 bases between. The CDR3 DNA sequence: TGTGCCAGCAGCTCCTCCGGGGGGGATAGCAATCAGCCCCAGCATTTT. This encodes CASSSSGGDSNQPQHF.

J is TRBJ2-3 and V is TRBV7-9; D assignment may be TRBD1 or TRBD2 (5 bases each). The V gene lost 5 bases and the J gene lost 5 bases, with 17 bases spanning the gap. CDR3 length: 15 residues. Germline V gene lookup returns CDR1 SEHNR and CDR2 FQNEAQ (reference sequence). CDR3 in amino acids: CASSIEGQGGDTQYF. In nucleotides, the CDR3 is TGTGCCAGCAGCATTGAGGGGCAGGGCGGAGATACGCAGTATTTT.

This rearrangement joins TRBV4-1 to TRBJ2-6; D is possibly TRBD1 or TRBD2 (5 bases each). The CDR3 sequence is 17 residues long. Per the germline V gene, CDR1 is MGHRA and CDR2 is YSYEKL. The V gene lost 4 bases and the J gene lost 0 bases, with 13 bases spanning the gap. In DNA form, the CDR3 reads TGCGCCAGCAGCCTCCGGGACGACAGCTCTGGGGCCAACGTCCTGACTTTC. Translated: CASSLRDDSSGANVLTF.

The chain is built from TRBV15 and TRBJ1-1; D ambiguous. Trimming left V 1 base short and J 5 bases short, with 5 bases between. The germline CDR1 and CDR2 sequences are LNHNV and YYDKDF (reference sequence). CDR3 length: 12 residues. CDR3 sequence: CATSRVGTEAFF. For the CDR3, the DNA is TGTGCCACCAGCAGAGTGGGGACTGAAGCTTTCTTT.

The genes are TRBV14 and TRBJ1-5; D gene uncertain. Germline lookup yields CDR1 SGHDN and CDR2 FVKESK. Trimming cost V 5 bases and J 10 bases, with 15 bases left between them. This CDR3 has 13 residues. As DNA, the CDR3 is TGTGCCAGCAGCAGCGTAGGGATGGGACCCCAGCATTTT. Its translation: CASSSVGMGPQHF.

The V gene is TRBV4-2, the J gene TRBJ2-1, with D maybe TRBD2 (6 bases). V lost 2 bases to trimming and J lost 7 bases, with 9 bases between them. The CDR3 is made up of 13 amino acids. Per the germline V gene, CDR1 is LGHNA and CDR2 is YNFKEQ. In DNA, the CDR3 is TGTGCCAGCAGCCAATCGGGAGTTAATGAGCAGTTCTTC. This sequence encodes CASSQSGVNEQFF.

CDR3 sequence: CASSEPGLAGSSSYNEQFF. The CDR3 bases are TGTGCCAGCAGTGAACCGGGACTAGCGGGTTCGAGCTCCTACAATGAGCAGTTCTTC. The chain has TRBV2 and TRBJ2-1; 12 nucleotides line up with TRBD2. Germline V lookup: CDR1 SNHLY, CDR2 FYNNEI. The ends lost 2 bases at V and 0 bases at J; junction bases unmatched: 8. The CDR3 is made up of 19 amino acids.

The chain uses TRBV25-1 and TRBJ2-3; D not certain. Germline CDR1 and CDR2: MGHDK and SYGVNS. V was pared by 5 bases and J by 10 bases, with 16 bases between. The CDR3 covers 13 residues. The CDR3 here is CASSIRTSVAQYF. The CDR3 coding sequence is TGTGCCAGCAGTATCCGGACCTCGGTAGCGCAGTATTTT. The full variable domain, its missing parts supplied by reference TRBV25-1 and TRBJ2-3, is EADIYQTPRYLVIGTGKKITLECSQTMGHDKMYWYQQDPGMELHLIHYSYGVNSTEKGDLSSESTVSRIRTEHFPLTLESARPSHTSQYLCASSIRTSVAQYFGPGTRLTVL.

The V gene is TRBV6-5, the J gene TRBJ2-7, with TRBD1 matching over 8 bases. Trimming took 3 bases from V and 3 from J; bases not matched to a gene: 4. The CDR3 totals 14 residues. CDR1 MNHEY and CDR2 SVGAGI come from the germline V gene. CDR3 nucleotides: TGTGCCAGCAGTTATGCCGGACAGGGCTACGAGCAGTACTTC. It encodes CASSYAGQGYEQYF.

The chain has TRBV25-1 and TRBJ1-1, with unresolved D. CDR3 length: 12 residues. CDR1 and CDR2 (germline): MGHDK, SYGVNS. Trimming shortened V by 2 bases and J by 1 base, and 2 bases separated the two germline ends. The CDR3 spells CASSEGNTEAFF. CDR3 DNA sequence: TGTGCCAGCAGTGAAGGGAACACTGAAGCTTTCTTT.

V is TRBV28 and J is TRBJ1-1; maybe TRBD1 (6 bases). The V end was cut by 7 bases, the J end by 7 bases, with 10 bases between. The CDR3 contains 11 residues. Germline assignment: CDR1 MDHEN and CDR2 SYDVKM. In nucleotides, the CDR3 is TGTGCCAGCAATGGACAGTTTGAAGCTTTCTTT. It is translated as CASNGQFEAFF.

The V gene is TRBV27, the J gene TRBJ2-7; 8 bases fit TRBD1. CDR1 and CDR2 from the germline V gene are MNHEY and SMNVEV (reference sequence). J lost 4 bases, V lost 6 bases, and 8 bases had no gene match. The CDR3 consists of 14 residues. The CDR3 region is CASSQTGDGYEQYF. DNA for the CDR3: TGTGCCAGCAGCCAGACAGGGGATGGATACGAGCAGTACTTC.